The 32 T cell receptor beta chains below all came from one sample that was sequenced in a study of OX40 agonist ivuxolimab in advanced cancers. Library creation used the immunoSEQ multiplex PCR assay. As stored in TCRdb, this immuneACCESS dataset retains in-frame rearrangements with V and J assigned. A fraction of the clones does not appear; measured against another copy, unresolved V genes explain less than half of the discrepancy, and the remainder lacks a known reason. In this sample the table shows tens of thousands of clones, 85% to 90% of which occur a single time. 0.7% to 1% of the sample lies in the top ten. This sample comprised CD4+ or CD8+ T cells sorted from blood, obtained in a trial of the OX40 agonist ivuxolimab. The receptors come from an adult with an advanced solid tumor such as melanoma, head and neck, liver or kidney cancer.

CDR3 sequence: CASSKPRGNTEAFF. The CDR3, as DNA: TGTGCCAGTAGTAAACCCCGTGGGAACACTGAAGCTTTCTTT. The chain is built from TRBV19 and TRBJ1-1, with unresolved D. The CDR3 loop spans 14 amino acids. V shed 4 bases and J shed 1 base, with 10 bases lying between them. Looked up from germline, CDR1 is LNHDA and CDR2 is SQIVND (reference sequence).

The genes are TRBV9 and TRBJ1-1, with 7 bases aligning to TRBD1. Germline V gives CDR1 SGDLS, CDR2 YYNGEE. The CDR3 extends over 13 amino acids. V lost 4 bases to trimming and J lost 9 bases; unmatched junction nucleotides: 9. The CDR3 nucleotides read TGTGCCAGCAGCCCACAGGGGCGGCTGAAAGCTTTCTTT. Protein sequence: CASSPQGRLKAFF.

This chain links TRBV11-2 with TRBJ2-2; D remains ambiguous. The CDR3 covers 14 residues. Deletions cut 5 bases from V and 7 bases from J, with 14 bases between. The V gene's germline CDR1 is SGHAT and CDR2 FQNNGV. DNA of the CDR3: TGTGCCAGCAGCAACGGCCAACCCGGCGGGGAGCTGTTTTTT. Translated, it gives CASSNGQPGGELFF. Looking up the rest from reference TRBV11-2 and TRBJ2-2 gives the full variable domain: EAGVAQSPRYKIIEKRQSVAFWCNPISGHATLYWYQQILGQGPKLLIQFQNNGVVDDSQLPKDRFSAERLKGVDSTLKIQPAKLEDSAVYLCASSNGQPGGELFFGEGSRLTVL.

The chain couples TRBV4-2 to TRBJ2-2, with D unresolved. The CDR3 consists of 14 residues. The germline V gene has CDR1 LGHNA and CDR2 YNFKEQ. V was trimmed by 1 base and J by 0 bases, leaving 3 bases between them. CDR3 in DNA: TGTGCCAGCAGCCAAGTGACGAACACCGGGGAGCTGTTTTTT. Translating gives CASSQVTNTGELFF.

V gene TRBV15 combines with J gene TRBJ2-5; no reliable D call. Per the germline V gene, CDR1 is LNHNV and CDR2 is YYDKDF (reference sequence). With 0 bases removed from V and 3 bases from J, the gap between germline ends came to 8 bases. CDR3 length: 14 residues. CDR3 sequence: CATSRDMGKETQYF. CDR3 nucleotides: TGTGCCACCAGCAGAGATATGGGGAAAGAGACCCAGTACTTC.

The chain is built from TRBV19 and TRBJ1-1, with unresolved D. CDR3 length: 14 residues. The germline CDR1 and CDR2 sequences are LNHDA and SQIVND (reference sequence). The germline V and J ends were trimmed by 5 bases and 1 base, with 11 bases remaining between them. The CDR3 loop is CASSPFYENTEAFF. In nucleotides, the CDR3 is TGTGCCAGTAGTCCATTTTACGAGAACACTGAAGCTTTCTTT.

This chain uses TRBV6-6 with TRBJ2-3, with 7 bases fitting TRBD2. This CDR3 is 14 amino acids long. Germline lookup yields CDR1 MNHNY and CDR2 SVGAGI (reference sequence). With V trimmed by 8 bases and J by 2 bases, 7 bases remained unmatched. The CDR3 protein is CASGTSELTDTQYF. CDR3 bases: TGTGCCAGCGGAACTAGCGAGCTCACAGATACGCAGTATTTT.

Of note for this clone: This sample includes further DNA sequences coding for the same CDR3. This chain joins TRBV7-3 and TRBJ2-2, with 7 positions matching TRBD1. Germline-derived CDR1 and CDR2 are SGHTA and FQGTGA. CDR3 length: 13 amino acids. J was trimmed by 5 bases and V by 4 bases; bases with no gene match: 1. The CDR3 DNA follows: TGTGCCAGCAGCTCACAGGGGACCGGGGAGCTGTTTTTT. It is translated as CASSSQGTGELFF.

The chain has TRBV14 and TRBJ1-3, with D possibly TRBD1 on 6 matching bases. In germline, CDR1 is SGHDN, CDR2 FVKESK. The CDR3 consists of 16 residues. V lost 5 bases and J 3 bases, leaving 17 bases between the germline ends. CDR3 coding DNA: TGTGCCAGCAGCTTTGACAGGTCCCGCGTTGGAAACACCATATATTTT. This gives the protein CASSFDRSRVGNTIYF.

The chain combines TRBV5-1 with TRBJ2-7; 7 bases match TRBD1. The CDR3 is 14 residues long. The trim removed 3 bases at V and 7 bases at J, leaving 10 bases unmatched. The germline V gene encodes CDR1 SGHRS and CDR2 YFSETQ. As DNA, the CDR3 is TGCGCCAGCAGCTCAGACAGGGTATTGAGTGAGCAGTACTTC. Its protein is CASSSDRVLSEQYF.

The chain is built from TRBV9 and TRBJ2-5; maybe TRBD2 (6 bases). There are 15 residues in the CDR3. V was pared by 3 bases and J by 4 bases, with 16 bases between. Germline CDR1 and CDR2: SGDLS and YYNGEE. CDR3 amino acids: CASSGGTGAGETQYF. The CDR3 DNA follows: TGTGCCAGCAGCGGGGGGACTGGAGCGGGAGAGACCCAGTACTTC.

Only a few counts were recorded for this clone. The V gene is TRBV18, the J gene TRBJ1-1; D gene unclear. Germline CDR1 is KGHSH and CDR2 is LQKENI. V was trimmed by 2 bases and J by 2 bases, leaving 18 bases between them. The CDR3 is 17 amino acids. The CDR3 protein is CASSPNAMAVSNTEAFF. The CDR3 nucleotides read TGTGCCAGCTCACCAAACGCCATGGCTGTGAGTAACACTGAAGCTTTCTTT. Variable domain in full (rest from reference TRBV18 and TRBJ1-1): NAGVMQNPRHLVRRRGQEARLRCSPMKGHSHVYWYRQLPEEGLKFMVYLQKENIIDESGMPKERFSAEFPKEGPSILRIQQVVRGDSAAYFCASSPNAMAVSNTEAFFGQGTRLTVV.

DNA of the CDR3: TGTGCCAGCAGCTCGACAGGGGGCCCCTTTATTTACACCTTC. As protein: CASSSTGGPFIYTF. The genes are TRBV7-8 and TRBJ1-2; 10 bases map to TRBD1. V shed 4 bases and J 11 bases; nucleotides not matched to a gene: 10. The CDR3 covers 14 residues. Germline CDR1 SGHVS, CDR2 FQNEAQ.

V and J are TRBV27 and TRBJ1-6; D remains unclear. CDR3 length: 12 amino acids. Germline CDR1 reads MNHEY; CDR2 reads SMNVEV (reference sequence). Trimming left V 8 bases short and J 10 bases short, with 12 bases between. The CDR3 region has the DNA TGTGCCAGCGGGCGGTCCTACTCACCCCTCCACTTT. Translated: CASGRSYSPLHF.

J is TRBJ1-2 and V is TRBV6-5; D unclear. CDR3 length: 11 amino acids. CDR1 is MNHEY, CDR2 SVGAGI, per germline. V was trimmed by 10 bases and J by 6 bases, leaving 12 bases between them. CDR3: CATQADDGYTF. As DNA, the CDR3 is TGTGCCACCCAGGCGGATGATGGCTACACCTTC.

J is TRBJ2-7 and V is TRBV10-3; no reliable D call. CDR3 length: 15 residues. Germline V CDR1 and CDR2: ENHRY, SYGVKD. Trimming removed 0 bases at V and 3 bases at J, with 12 bases between. The CDR3 spells CAISESLTVSYEQYF. The CDR3 DNA sequence: TGTGCCATCAGTGAGTCTTTGACGGTGAGCTACGAGCAGTACTTC.

V is TRBV13 and J is TRBJ2-5; D gene uncertain. The CDR3 runs to 13 residues. Between the trimmed V and J ends, which lost 0 bases and 1 base, there was a span of 3 bases. Germline values: CDR1 PRHDT, CDR2 FYEKMQ (reference sequence). CDR3 sequence (DNA): TGTGCCAGCAGCTTAGGCAGCCAAGAGACCCAGTACTTC. Its translation: CASSLGSQETQYF.

This clone was found once. J is TRBJ2-7 and V is TRBV5-1, with 9 bases aligning to TRBD1. The CDR3 runs to 15 residues. Germline V gene sequence: CDR1 SGHRS, CDR2 YFSETQ. V trimming: 3 bases; J trimming: 2 bases; junction bases outside the gene matches: 6. The CDR3 sequence: CASSYPGTGPYEQYF. The CDR3 nucleotides are TGCGCCAGCAGCTACCCCGGGACAGGGCCCTACGAGCAGTACTTC.

The V call is TRBV5-1, the J call TRBJ2-7; 8 positions agree with TRBD1. The CDR3 contains 14 residues. CDR1 is SGHRS, CDR2 YFSETQ, per germline. The junction had 8 bases not matched to a gene; V was cut back by 4 bases and J by 5 bases. The CDR3 DNA reads as TGCGCCAGCAGCCTGGGACAGGCGGTGGACGAGCAGTACTTC. It translates to CASSLGQAVDEQYF.

The CDR3, as DNA: TGTGCCAGCTCACCTCAGACGGGCGAGCAGTACTTC. Encoded protein: CASSPQTGEQYF. The genes are TRBV18 and TRBJ2-7; D not certain. Germline CDR1 KGHSH, CDR2 LQKENI. V was pared by 3 bases and J by 6 bases, with 9 bases between. CDR3 length equals 12 residues.

This clone was recorded only once. The V call is TRBV5-6, the J call TRBJ2-2, with TRBD2 matching over 9 bases. The CDR3 is made up of 16 amino acids. With V trimmed by 2 bases and J by 7 bases, 9 bases remained unmatched. In germline, CDR1 is SGHDT, CDR2 YYEEEE. The CDR3 bases are TGTGCCAGCAGCTTTACCTCTAGCGGGACGATCGGGGAGCTGTTTTTT. It encodes CASSFTSSGTIGELFF.

The gene calls are TRBV4-2 and TRBJ1-1, with D perhaps matching TRBD1 (6 bases). The CDR3 spans 14 residues. From germline, CDR1 is LGHNA and CDR2 YNFKEQ. The V and J ends lost 0 bases and 4 bases respectively, with 9 bases between them. Here the CDR3 reads CASSQETGPTEAFF. The DNA for the CDR3 is TGTGCCAGCAGCCAAGAAACAGGGCCCACTGAAGCTTTCTTT.

This CDR3 reads CAWSVGGLPGAFF. The CDR3 DNA follows: TGTGCCTGGAGTGTAGGGGGTCTCCCGGGGGCTTTCTTT. This chain connects TRBV30 to TRBJ1-1; D possibly corresponds to TRBD1 (6 bases). This CDR3 spans 13 amino acids. V lost 0 bases and J lost 11, with 16 bases in between. Germline lookup yields CDR1 GTSNPN and CDR2 SVGIG (reference sequence).

J is TRBJ2-7 and V is TRBV18; D unclear. CDR1 KGHSH and CDR2 LQKENI come from the germline V gene. Trimming left V 8 bases short and J 3 bases short, with 17 bases between. The CDR3 length is 14 residues. CDR3 nucleotides: TGTGCCAGCCGCCTTTCAGGCAGATACTACGAGCAGTACTTC. Its protein product is CASRLSGRYYEQYF.

The V gene is TRBV10-3, the J gene TRBJ1-2, with D uncertain. Germline CDR1 reads ENHRY; CDR2 reads SYGVKD. The CDR3 totals 15 residues. The ends were cut back, 2 bases at V and 3 bases at J, with 13 bases in the middle. In DNA, the CDR3 is TGTGCCATCAGTGAGAGAGGAGGCTCGGACTATGGCTACACCTTC. It codes for CAISERGGSDYGYTF.

Here the CDR3 DNA reads TGCAGCGTTGAAGGGGATTGGACAGATACGCAGTATTTT. Translation gives CSVEGDWTDTQYF. The genes are TRBV29-1 and TRBJ2-3; D is uncertain. Per the germline V gene, CDR1 is SQVTM and CDR2 is ANQGSEA. This CDR3 spans 13 amino acids. The V end was cut by 1 base, the J end by 3 bases, with 8 bases between.

This sequence joins TRBV29-1 and TRBJ2-3; 9 nucleotides align to TRBD2. Germline V gene lookup returns CDR1 SQVTM and CDR2 ANQGSEA. V shed 7 bases, J shed 5 bases, and the junction held 16 bases outside the gene matches. CDR3 length equals 16 residues. CDR3 nucleotide sequence: TGCAGCGCAATGAGCAAAGCGGGAGGTGTGGTAGATACGCAGTATTTT. Translation: CSAMSKAGGVVDTQYF.

The chain has TRBV7-3 and TRBJ2-1; 8 bases fit TRBD2. The V and J ends lost 5 bases and 0 bases, in that order; junction bases with no gene match: 6. The CDR3 is made up of 16 amino acids. CDR1 is SGHTA and CDR2 is FQGTGA in the germline V gene. In nucleotides, the CDR3 is TGTGCCAGCAGCCCTCGGGGGGGCTACTCCTACAATGAGCAGTTCTTC. It yields the protein CASSPRGGYSYNEQFF.

The CDR3 sequence is CSVAETGSYEQYF. CDR3 nucleotide sequence: TGCAGCGTGGCCGAGACAGGCTCCTACGAGCAGTACTTC. The chain joins TRBV29-1 to TRBJ2-7; possibly TRBD1 for D (6 bases). The germline V and J ends were trimmed by 6 bases and 0 bases, with 12 bases remaining between them. From germline, CDR1 is SQVTM and CDR2 ANQGSEA. CDR3 length: 13 residues.

The chain links TRBV2 to TRBJ2-2; perhaps TRBD1 as D (6 bases). V gave up 8 bases and J gave up 0 bases, with 10 bases separating them. CDR3 size: 14 residues. Germline assignment: CDR1 SNHLY and CDR2 FYNNEI. This chain's CDR3 is CASHRTANTGELFF. The CDR3 nucleotides read TGTGCCAGCCATCGGACAGCGAACACCGGGGAGCTGTTTTTT. Combining the CDR3 with reference TRBV2 and TRBJ2-2 gives the whole variable domain EPEVTQTPSHQVTQMGQEVILRCVPISNHLYFYWYRQILGQKVEFLVSFYNNEISEKSEIFDDQFSVERPDGSNFTLKIRSTKLEDSAMYFCASHRTANTGELFFGEGSRLTVL.

The genes are TRBV30 and TRBJ1-1; D is unresolved. Germline V gene sequence: CDR1 GTSNPN, CDR2 SVGIG (reference sequence). V was pared by 2 bases and J by 8 bases, with 15 bases between. This CDR3 has 13 residues. The CDR3 is CAWSKLRVPEAFF. CDR3 bases: TGTGCCTGGAGTAAACTTAGAGTACCCGAAGCTTTCTTT.

The chain uses TRBV21-1 and TRBJ1-4; TRBD1 is the table's D call and was not checked against the DNA. TRBV21-1 constitutes a pseudogene. There are 18 residues in the CDR3. The CDR3 is CASSSSRDREHTNEKLFF. DNA for the CDR3: TGTGCCAGCAGCTCCAGCCGGGACAGGGAACACACTAATGAAAAACTGTTTTTT.